This TCR beta chain emerged from a study of blood T cell repertoires in COVID-19. Whole-study context: Spain, Italy and the United States supplied samples that represented acute and convalescent COVID-19. PBMCs, B-cell-depleted T cells, or T cells were the source of the cDNA or gDNA that made up the material.

In the authors' workflow: Reference gene primer amplification in the assay estimated nucleated cell counts. TCRdb's copy holds only in-frame clones and misses some; the assay was immunoSEQ multiplex PCR. D and trimming were read from the DNA, whereas the V and J calls and clone size are those reported in that table. The table lists 330,000 or so clones, roughly nine tenths of them singletons. Donors in Cohort 3 who had recovered were those with two negative PCRs, healthcare professional clearance, or resolution of their symptoms. Germline trimming cut 10 bases from V and 7 bases from J; bases unmatched to any gene: 6. CDR3 length: 12 residues. Germline V gene data show CDR1 as LNHDA and CDR2 as SQIVND (reference sequence).

The V and J genes are TRBV19 and TRBJ1-2, with 10 nucleotides matching TRBD1. The sequence came from a woman between 25 and 40 years old who had recovered from COVID-19. The source material was PBMCs or T cells enriched from blood (not recorded which). CDR3 in amino acids: CATGTGVGGYTF. The CDR3 bases are TGTGCCACCGGGACAGGGGTGGGTGGCTACACCTTC.